This TCR beta chain was found in a study of OX40 agonist ivuxolimab in advanced cancers. V lost 0 bases and J lost 3; bases outside the gene matches: 5. Germline CDR1 reads LGHNA; CDR2 reads YSLEER. The CDR3 loop spans 16 amino acids. Whole-study results and caveats: There was clonal expansion of CD4+ and CD8+ blood T cells by week 6 at 0.1 to 3.0 mg/kg.

Repertoires were generated with immunoSEQ multiplex PCR, while TCRdb's copy carries only in-frame clones and drops some. The table includes about 47,000 clones, roughly 79% detected once. Worth noting for this clone: The antigen remains unidentified.

This sequence joins TRBV4-3 and TRBJ2-1; 7 bases match TRBD2. The clonotype was recovered from an adult with an advanced solid tumor such as melanoma, head and neck, liver or kidney cancer. The input for sequencing was CD4+ or CD8+ T cells sorted from blood, taken in a trial of the OX40 agonist ivuxolimab. The DNA of the CDR3 is TGCGCCAGCAGCCAAGATCCCAGCGGGAACTACAATGAGCAGTTCTTC. The encoded protein is CASSQDPSGNYNEQFF.